The rows below give T cell receptor beta chains drawn from one sample of a study of cytomegalovirus exposure and HLA in healthy donors. Assay: immunoSEQ multiplex PCR; the TCRdb copy retains only in-frame clones and omits some. Here the sample spans roughly 190,000 clones, 81% being singletons. Sequencing was done on a sample of PBMCs. The receptor source for this set is a man between 18 and 29 years old in good health and CMV-seronegative. CDR3s include the opening cysteine and the closing phenylalanine or tryptophan. Each record gives: J gene, clone size, V gene, CDR3 protein. Not every row has a clone size; where given, it reads once, few, many or a size class.

>TRBJ2-7|once|TRBV29-1
CSVEDRTRGEQYF
>TRBJ1-1|few|TRBV6-1
CASSEARDSVTFF
>TRBJ2-7|NA|TRBV28
CASSEAGTSGPYSYEQYF
>TRBJ1-2|NA|TRBV7-2
CASSLDIRRYARVNYGYTF
>TRBJ2-1|NA|TRBV7-8
CASSYRDRGFQEQFF
>TRBJ1-3|NA|TRBV11-2
CASSLYGTGGYSGNTIYF
>TRBJ2-7|NA|TRBV11-3
CASSTIEGSEQYF
>TRBJ2-3|few|TRBV5-4
CASSLVGGGSDTQYF
>TRBJ2-3|once|TRBV6-1
CASKFSDTQYF
>TRBJ1-1|NA|TRBV21-1
CASSKVRQGPNTEAFF
>TRBJ2-7|NA|TRBV19
CASSIAGVYEQYF
>TRBJ2-7|NA|TRBV30
CAWSRGGTASYEQYF
>TRBJ2-1|few|TRBV6-1
CASSERGGGTYNEQFF
>TRBJ2-7|NA|TRBV5-4
CASSLDTGYEQYF
>TRBJ2-7|NA|TRBV7-9
CASSQGPGRDLEQYF
>TRBJ1-3|NA|TRBV5-4
CASSSSSVEAPGNTIYF
>TRBJ2-7|NA|TRBV7-8
CASSAGPGAERQYF
>TRBJ1-3|NA|TRBV25-1
CASSEGGLGTSGNTIYF
>TRBJ1-1|NA|TRBV4-1
CASSQPWGDRAHEAFF
>TRBJ2-3|few|TRBV5-1
CASSLGLDRREYTDTQYF
>TRBJ1-1|few|TRBV5-4
CASSLRQAYTEAFF
>TRBJ2-7|once|TRBV4-2
CASSQGDRVSTYEQYF
>TRBJ2-1|few|TRBV2
CASRYGDRGNEQFF
>TRBJ2-7|NA|TRBV29-1
CSVTRAGQGTYEQYF
>TRBJ2-7|NA|TRBV27
CASSRPQGGAYEQYF
>TRBJ2-4|NA|TRBV5-4
CASSFGRDRGVAKNIQYF
>TRBJ1-4|NA|TRBV28
CASSFQHLPRGGWATNEKLFF
>TRBJ2-7|NA|TRBV5-1
CASSLGQRTKRGYEQYF
>TRBJ2-1|once|TRBV2
CASSLQGIEQFF
>TRBJ2-7|NA|TRBV5-6
CASSFLPGTGIGEQYF
>TRBJ2-6|NA|TRBV30
CAWGGSGANVLTF
>TRBJ1-1|NA|TRBV18
CASSQYREITEAFF
>TRBJ2-1|NA|TRBV6-1
CASRQGSGAGNEQFF
>TRBJ1-1|NA|TRBV5-4
CASSFGPGTGGWTTEAFF
>TRBJ2-2|NA|TRBV5-4
CASSLSVTGELFF
>TRBJ1-2|once|TRBV7-2
CASSLGGAYSNYGYTF
>TRBJ2-7|NA|TRBV5-1
CASSLLGAQDEQYF
>TRBJ2-7|NA|TRBV9
CASSDSGNNIFVTYEQYF
>TRBJ1-3|NA|TRBV5-1
CASSLDGDTIYF
>TRBJ2-5|NA|TRBV7-2
CASSSHLLARQETQYF
>TRBJ1-2|once|TRBV6-5
CASSLTGGAIGYTF
>TRBJ2-7|NA|TRBV5-8
CASKTRDRGYEQYF
>TRBJ2-1|NA|TRBV19
CASSTIWGGNNEQFF
>TRBJ1-2|NA|TRBV27
CASSLRGQGGLRGYTF
>TRBJ2-2|NA|TRBV6-5
CASSMGQGNTGELFF
>TRBJ1-1|NA|TRBV27
CASSFLGQATTEAFF
>TRBJ2-3|NA|TRBV5-4
CASSLAPTSGAQGSDTQYF
>TRBJ1-1|NA|TRBV15
CATISGIGIANTEAFF
>TRBJ1-5|NA|TRBV5-6
CASSPDWWQNQPQHF
>TRBJ2-3|few|TRBV7-6
CASSLDRDRASDTQYF
>TRBJ2-7|few|TRBV9
CASSVSGTAYEQYF
>TRBJ1-3|NA|TRBV9
CASSVQGSGNTIYF
>TRBJ1-1|few|TRBV7-2
CASSLKRGTEAFF
>TRBJ1-4|NA|TRBV5-6
CASSNRKGGLGEKLFF
>TRBJ2-1|NA|TRBV9
CASSGTSGGLNEQFF
>TRBJ2-5|once|TRBV19
CASSIDHGGVRAETQYF
>TRBJ2-2|NA|TRBV5-1
CASSSPGRGGELFF
>TRBJ1-2|NA|TRBV9
CASSVETGGSGYGYTF
>TRBJ2-5|few|TRBV9
CASTMTGGAEETQYF
>TRBJ2-2|NA|TRBV5-4
CASSWGTLNTGELFF